The clone carrying this T cell receptor (beta chain) was detected ten times or more. What it binds is unknown. A primer in the constant region served to generate TCR beta cDNA from 500 to 600 ng of total RNA. Library construction for TCR beta comprised three nested multiplex PCR rounds performed with slightly modified ARM-PCR. TRBV1-TRBV30 forward primers and a C-beta reverse primer were used in the first two PCR rounds, which each ran for ten to eleven cycles. TCRdb redid the calling of the multiplex PCR reads with MiXCR, one entry per CDR3 protein. The sample contains 320,000 or so distinct CDR3 sequences, 55% to 65% of which appear only once. The data were taken from a study of tumor-infiltrating lymphocytes in primary liver carcinoma. Germline trimming cut 6 bases from V and 6 bases from J; bases unmatched to any gene: 5. Germline-derived CDR1 and CDR2 are SQVTM and ANQGSEA. CDR3 length: 13 amino acids.

Germline DNA was extracted alongside blood RNA, which was obtained from unsorted whole blood. Overall study results and limits: Between tumor regions, pairs overlapped more than tumor-adjacent and tumor-blood pairs did.

This sequence was found in a man aged 40-49 years with primary liver carcinoma and hepatitis B virus infection. V and J are TRBV29-1 and TRBJ2-4, with 10 nucleotides matching TRBD1. The sample was peripheral blood. The CDR3 loop reads CSVQGDRGNIQYF. In nucleotides, the CDR3 is TGCAGCGTCCAGGGGGACAGGGGAAACATTCAGTACTTC.